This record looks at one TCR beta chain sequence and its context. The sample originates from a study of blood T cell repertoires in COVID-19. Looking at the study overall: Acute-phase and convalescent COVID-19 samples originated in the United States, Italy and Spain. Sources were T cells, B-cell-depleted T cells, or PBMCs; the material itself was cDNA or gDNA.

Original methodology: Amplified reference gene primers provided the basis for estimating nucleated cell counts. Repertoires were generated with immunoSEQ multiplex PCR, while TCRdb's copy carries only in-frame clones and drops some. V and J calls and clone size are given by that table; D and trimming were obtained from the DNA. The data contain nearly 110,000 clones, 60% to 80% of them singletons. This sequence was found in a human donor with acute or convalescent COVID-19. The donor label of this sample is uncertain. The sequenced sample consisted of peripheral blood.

CDR3 amino acids: CASSIPRSTGELFF. In DNA form, the CDR3 reads TGTGCCAGTAGTATACCCCGCAGTACCGGGGAGCTGTTTTTT. This chain joins TRBV19 and TRBJ2-2; D gene uncertain. V was clipped by 2 bases and J by 5 bases, with 9 bases between them. Germline loops: CDR1 LNHDA, CDR2 SQIVND (reference sequence). This CDR3 is 14 amino acids long.